This TCR beta chain originates from a study of shared T cell receptors in the human thymus. Sequencing used immunoSEQ multiplex PCR; TCRdb keeps in-frame clones, though not all of them. The sample carries 630,000 or so clones, around 87% recorded once. Trimming left V 4 bases short and J 7 bases short, with 17 bases between. The V gene's germline CDR1 is SGHDT and CDR2 YYEEEE. The CDR3 is 14 amino acids. In addition, the sample was reused for a study of human thymus T cells. That paper notes: Donors were healthy Finnish infants having corrective surgery for congenital heart defects. Thymic resections from corrective heart surgery supplied the tissue. Gene usage for V and J segments appeared biased in thymic and blood repertoires.

The sample taken for sequencing was thymocytes. This clonotype was sampled from a boy under two years old with a congenital heart defect. The V call is TRBV5-6, the J call TRBJ1-2, with D possibly TRBD1 on 6 matching bases. This CDR3 is CASSGDRHWGGYTF. Written as DNA, the CDR3 is TGTGCCAGCAGCGGAGACAGGCACTGGGGTGGCTACACCTTC.